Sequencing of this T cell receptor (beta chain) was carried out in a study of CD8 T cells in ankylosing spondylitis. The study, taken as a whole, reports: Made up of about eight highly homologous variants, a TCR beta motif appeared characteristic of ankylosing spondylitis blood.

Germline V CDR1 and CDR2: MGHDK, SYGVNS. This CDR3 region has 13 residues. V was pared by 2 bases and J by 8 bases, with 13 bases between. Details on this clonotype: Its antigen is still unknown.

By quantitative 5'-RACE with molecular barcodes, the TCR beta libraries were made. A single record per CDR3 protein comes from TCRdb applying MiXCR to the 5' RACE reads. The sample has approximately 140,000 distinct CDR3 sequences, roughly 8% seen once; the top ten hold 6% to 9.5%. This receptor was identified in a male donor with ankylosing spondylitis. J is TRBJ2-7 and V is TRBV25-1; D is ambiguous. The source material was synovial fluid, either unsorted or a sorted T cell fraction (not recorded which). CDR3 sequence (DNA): TGTGCCAGCAGTGAAGGCGCTATTAAGAAGCAGTACTTC. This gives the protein CASSEGAIKKQYF.